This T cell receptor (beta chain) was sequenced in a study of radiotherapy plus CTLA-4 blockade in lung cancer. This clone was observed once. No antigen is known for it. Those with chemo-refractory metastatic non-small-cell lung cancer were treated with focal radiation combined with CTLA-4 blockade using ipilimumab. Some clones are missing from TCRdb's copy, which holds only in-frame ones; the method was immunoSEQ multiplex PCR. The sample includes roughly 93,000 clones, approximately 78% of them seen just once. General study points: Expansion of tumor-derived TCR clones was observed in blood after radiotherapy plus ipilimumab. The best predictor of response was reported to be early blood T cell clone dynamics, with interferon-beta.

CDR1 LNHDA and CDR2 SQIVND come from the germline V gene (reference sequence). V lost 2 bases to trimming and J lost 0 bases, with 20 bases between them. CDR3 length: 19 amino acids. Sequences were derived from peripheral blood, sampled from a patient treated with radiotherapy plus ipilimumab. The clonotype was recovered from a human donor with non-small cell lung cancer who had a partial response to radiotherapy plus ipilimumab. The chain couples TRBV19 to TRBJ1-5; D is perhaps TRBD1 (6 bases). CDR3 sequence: CASSIRGVGSGASNQPQHF. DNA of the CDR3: TGTGCCAGTAGTATAAGGGGAGTCGGCTCAGGGGCTAGCAATCAGCCCCAGCATTTT.